These 30 T cell receptor beta chains came from one sample sequenced in a study of shared clonotypes between healthy human individuals. Generated by immunoSEQ multiplex PCR, the TCRdb table keeps only in-frame clones and is missing some. Here the sample spans some 790,000 clones, roughly two thirds being singletons. Sequenced material: memory CD4+ T cells sorted from blood. Subset in this sample: CD45RA-negative fraction. All receptors derive from a woman aged 25-40 years in good health.

This chain joins TRBV5-8 and TRBJ2-7; 14 nucleotides match TRBD2. Germline V gives CDR1 SGHTS, CDR2 YDEGEE. The CDR3 length is 15 residues. Germline trimming cut 4 bases from V and 4 bases from J; bases unmatched to any gene: 4. CDR3 coding DNA: TGTGCCAGCAGCCCGGGACTAGCGGGAGTATACGAGCAGTACTTC. Its translation: CASSPGLAGVYEQYF.

The chain recombines TRBV18 with TRBJ2-5, with 8 bases that match TRBD1. Germline V lookup: CDR1 KGHSH, CDR2 LQKENI. The CDR3 loop spans 14 amino acids. V dropped 3 bases and J dropped 1; count of bases not matched to a gene: 1. This CDR3 reads CASSPQGAQETQYF. The DNA of the CDR3 is TGTGCCAGCTCACCTCAGGGGGCCCAAGAGACCCAGTACTTC.

The rearrangement uses TRBV5-1 and TRBJ1-1; D is possibly TRBD1 (5 bases). Germline V gives CDR1 SGHRS, CDR2 YFSETQ. V was pared by 0 bases and J by 4 bases, with 10 bases between. The CDR3 has 14 residues. CDR3 DNA sequence: TGCGCCAGCAGCTTGGAAAGGGGTCTCACTGAAGCTTTCTTT. This codes for CASSLERGLTEAFF. The full variable domain, with the rest looked up from reference TRBV5-1 and TRBJ1-1, is KAGVTQTPRYLIKTRGQQVTLSCSPISGHRSVSWYQQTPGQGLQFLFEYFSETQRNKGNFPGRFSGRQFSNSRSEMNVSTLELGDSALYLCASSLERGLTEAFFGQGTRLTVV.

The chain links TRBV7-2 to TRBJ1-4, with TRBD1 identical over 7 bases. With 0 bases clipped from V and 5 bases from J, the junction kept 0 bases outside the gene matches. The CDR3 is made up of 14 amino acids. Germline CDR1 and CDR2: SGHTA and FQGNSA. CDR3 nucleotide sequence: TGTGCCAGCAGCTTAGCGGGACAGAATGAAAAACTGTTTTTT. Amino acid sequence: CASSLAGQNEKLFF. Drawing the rest from reference TRBV7-2 and TRBJ1-4, the complete variable domain is GAGVSQSPSNKVTEKGKDVELRCDPISGHTALYWYRQSLGQGLEFLIYFQGNSAPDKSGLPSDRFSAERTGGSVSTLTIQRTQQEDSAVYLCASSLAGQNEKLFFGSGTQLSVL.

In this sample, this clone turned up once. The chain carries TRBV5-1 and TRBJ2-5; tentative D call: TRBD1 (6 bases). Germline assignment: CDR1 SGHRS and CDR2 YFSETQ. The CDR3 is 13 amino acids. Deletions cut 7 bases from V and 5 bases from J, with 15 bases between. The CDR3 DNA reads as TGCGCCAGCCGTACAGGGCCTGGGGAGACCCAGTACTTC. Amino acids: CASRTGPGETQYF. The complete variable domain, with remaining parts taken from reference TRBV5-1 and TRBJ2-5, reads KAGVTQTPRYLIKTRGQQVTLSCSPISGHRSVSWYQQTPGQGLQFLFEYFSETQRNKGNFPGRFSGRQFSNSRSEMNVSTLELGDSALYLCASRTGPGETQYFGPGTRLLVL.

This sequence joins TRBV19 and TRBJ2-3, with D tentatively TRBD1 (6 bases). V lost 5 bases and J lost 4, with 16 bases in between. Germline loops: CDR1 LNHDA, CDR2 SQIVND (reference sequence). This CDR3 contains 15 residues. CDR3 sequence: CASSSSGQRADTQYF. The DNA for the CDR3 is TGTGCCAGTAGTTCGTCCGGACAGCGAGCAGATACGCAGTATTTT.

CDR3 sequence: CSVRAGDLETQYF. Here the CDR3 DNA reads TGCAGCGTGAGGGCAGGGGACTTAGAGACCCAGTACTTC. V gene TRBV29-1 combines with J gene TRBJ2-5; D is tentatively TRBD1 or TRBD2 (6 bases each). This CDR3 is built from 13 residues. Deletions cut 6 bases from V and 4 bases from J, with 15 bases between. Germline V CDR1 and CDR2: SQVTM, ANQGSEA.

The chain combines TRBV5-8 with TRBJ2-5; TRBD1 might be the D (6 bases). CDR1 and CDR2 (germline): SGHTS, YDEGEE. The CDR3 consists of 18 residues. V lost 4 bases and J 2 bases, leaving 24 bases between the germline ends. CDR3 residues: CASSHLGRLGTSQETQYF. CDR3 sequence (DNA): TGTGCCAGCAGCCACCTAGGTCGCCTCGGGACAAGTCAAGAGACCCAGTACTTC.

This clone was found a few times. This sequence joins TRBV5-4 and TRBJ2-7, with 7 bases fitting TRBD1. Trimming at V came to 4 bases and at J to 5 bases, leaving 9 bases not matched to a gene. CDR1 and CDR2 from the germline V gene are SGHNT and YYREEE (reference sequence). This CDR3 is built from 14 residues. The CDR3 nucleotides read TGTGCCAGCAGCACCAACAGGGGTTGGGACGAGCAGTACTTC. Encoded protein: CASSTNRGWDEQYF. Full variable domain (rest looked up from reference TRBV5-4 and TRBJ2-7): ETGVTQSPTHLIKTRGQQVTLRCSSQSGHNTVSWYQQALGQGPQFIFQYYREEENGRGNFPPRFSGLQFPNYSSELNVNALELDDSALYLCASSTNRGWDEQYFGPGTRLTVT.

This clone appeared a single time. The sample carries other DNA sequences with the same CDR3. The chain joins TRBV5-1 to TRBJ2-1; 8 nucleotides agree with TRBD2. The germline V gene encodes CDR1 SGHRS and CDR2 YFSETQ. The CDR3 loop spans 14 amino acids. V trimming: 6 bases; J trimming: 0 bases; junction bases outside the gene matches: 2. The chain's CDR3 is CASKSGSSYNEQFF. In DNA, the CDR3 is TGCGCCAGCAAAAGCGGGAGCTCCTACAATGAGCAGTTCTTC.

For the CDR3, the DNA is TGTGCCAGCAGCACGAGGGCCCGGGTTCCTAACTATGGCTACACCTTC. It codes for CASSTRARVPNYGYTF. The chain uses TRBV21-1 and TRBJ1-2. TRBV21-1 is listed as a pseudogene. The CDR3 is made up of 16 amino acids.

The chain recombines TRBV27 with TRBJ1-4; 10 bases fit TRBD1. This CDR3 comprises 15 residues. V dropped 6 bases and J dropped 7; count of bases not matched to a gene: 8. From germline, CDR1 is MNHEY and CDR2 SMNVEV (reference sequence). CDR3 amino acids: CASSFWTGGLEKLFF. The DNA for the CDR3 is TGTGCCAGCAGCTTCTGGACAGGGGGTCTTGAAAAACTGTTTTTT.

V usage is TRBV27 and J usage is TRBJ2-5; tentatively, D is TRBD1 (6 bases). Looked up from germline, CDR1 is MNHEY and CDR2 is SMNVEV (reference sequence). This CDR3 comprises 14 residues. Trimming pared 2 bases from V and 5 bases from J, leaving 12 bases between. CDR3 sequence: CASSLSRGGETQYF. The CDR3 coding sequence is TGTGCCAGCAGTTTAAGCAGGGGCGGCGAGACCCAGTACTTC.

This chain joins TRBV6-1 and TRBJ2-7; D is perhaps TRBD1 (5 bases). The CDR3 extends over 14 amino acids. CDR1 is MNHNS and CDR2 is SASEGT in the germline V gene. Trimming took off 3 bases at V and 3 bases at J, with 12 bases between the two ends. CDR3 DNA sequence: TGTGCCAGCAGTGAGTTTCCAGGGAACTACGAGCAGTACTTC. Its translation: CASSEFPGNYEQYF.

The chain couples TRBV18 to TRBJ2-5; D not resolved. The V gene lost 1 base and the J gene lost 2 bases, with 11 bases spanning the gap. Germline V lookup: CDR1 KGHSH, CDR2 LQKENI. The length of the CDR3 is 15 residues. The CDR3 here is CASSPQIGQQETQYF. CDR3 bases: TGTGCCAGCTCACCACAAATCGGGCAGCAAGAGACCCAGTACTTC.

The rearrangement uses TRBV11-3 and TRBJ2-5; 10 positions match TRBD2. The CDR3 is made up of 16 amino acids. Germline V gives CDR1 SGHNT, CDR2 YENEEA. The V segment lost 4 bases and the J segment 1 base; nucleotides outside the gene matches: 6. CDR3 sequence: CASSSGGTSAQETQYF. DNA of the CDR3: TGTGCCAGCAGCTCGGGCGGGACTAGCGCCCAAGAGACCCAGTACTTC.

This clone has just a few counts. V and J are TRBV11-2 and TRBJ1-3; 10 bases are a match to TRBD1. The CDR3 covers 16 residues. Trimming at V came to 5 bases and at J to 5 bases, leaving 9 bases not matched to a gene. Germline V CDR1 and CDR2: SGHAT, FQNNGV. The CDR3 loop reads CASSPPGQGDRNTIYF. The CDR3 DNA sequence: TGTGCCAGCAGCCCCCCAGGACAGGGGGATCGAAACACCATATATTTT.

The V gene is TRBV5-4, the J gene TRBJ2-2; D gene uncertain. Trimming took 4 bases from V and 5 from J, leaving 12 bases between them. Germline CDR1 SGHNT, CDR2 YYREEE (reference sequence). The CDR3 loop spans 14 amino acids. The CDR3 DNA follows: TGTGCCAGCAGCCCATGGTCGGGTACCGGGGAGCTGTTTTTT. Translation: CASSPWSGTGELFF. Drawing the rest from reference TRBV5-4 and TRBJ2-2, the complete variable domain is ETGVTQSPTHLIKTRGQQVTLRCSSQSGHNTVSWYQQALGQGPQFIFQYYREEENGRGNFPPRFSGLQFPNYSSELNVNALELDDSALYLCASSPWSGTGELFFGEGSRLTVL.

CDR3 residues: CASKGDSSPTTNEKLFF. The CDR3 DNA is TGTGCCAGCAAGGGCGACTCCTCCCCGACAACTAATGAAAAACTGTTTTTT. The chain carries TRBV27 and TRBJ1-4; D remains ambiguous. The CDR3 contains 17 residues. Trimming cost V 7 bases and J 0 bases, with 18 bases left between them. Germline V lookup: CDR1 MNHEY, CDR2 SMNVEV (reference sequence). The full variable domain, completed using reference TRBV27 and TRBJ1-4, is EAQVTQNPRYLITVTGKKLTVTCSQNMNHEYMSWYRQDPGLGLRQIYYSMNVEVTDKGDVPEGYKVSRKEKRNFPLILESPSPNQTSLYFCASKGDSSPTTNEKLFFGSGTQLSVL.

V gene TRBV30 combines with J gene TRBJ2-7; a possible D gene is TRBD2 (6 bases). The CDR3 is made up of 15 amino acids. Germline V lookup: CDR1 GTSNPN, CDR2 SVGIG (reference sequence). V lost 2 bases and J lost 0, with 14 bases in between. CDR3 bases: TGTGCCTGGAGTCGGGGGAGCGGACTCTCCTACGAGCAGTACTTC. This translates into CAWSRGSGLSYEQYF.

A note on this clone: Germline and junction disagree at one end, which may indicate a read error. The rearrangement joins TRBV13 to TRBJ2-5, with no clear D. CDR3 length: 13 amino acids. Per germline, CDR1 PRHDT and CDR2 FYEKMQ (reference sequence). In nucleotides, the CDR3 is TGTGCCAGCAGCTTCCGAGACCAGGAGACCCAGTACTTC. Protein product: CASSFRDQETQYF.

The chain couples TRBV28 to TRBJ1-2, with D hard to call. The CDR3 is 15 residues long. Trimming stripped 6 bases from V and 2 bases from J, with 16 bases between. Germline CDR1 is MDHEN and CDR2 is SYDVKM. CDR3 DNA sequence: TGTGCCAGCAGCAAAACGGGGAGGTTAAACTATGGCTACACCTTC. This gives the protein CASSKTGRLNYGYTF.

This clone occurred many times. CDR3 sequence: CASGDTGGYGYTF. CDR3 sequence (DNA): TGTGCCAGCGGAGACACAGGGGGCTATGGCTACACCTTC. The chain carries TRBV28 and TRBJ1-2; 8 nucleotides line up with TRBD1. Germline V gives CDR1 MDHEN, CDR2 SYDVKM. This CDR3 is 13 amino acids long. After removal of 8 bases from V and 4 bases from J, the junction contained 6 bases not matched to a gene.

The gene calls are TRBV20-1 and TRBJ1-2; D call uncertain. The CDR3 covers 11 residues. With 4 bases removed from V and 6 bases from J, the gap between germline ends came to 9 bases. Looked up from germline, CDR1 is DFQATT and CDR2 is SNEGSKA (reference sequence). The CDR3 DNA reads as TGCAGTGCTAAGTCGGAAAATGGCTACACCTTC. Translating it yields CSAKSENGYTF.

This chain links TRBV7-2 with TRBJ2-5, with D tentatively TRBD1 (6 bases). The CDR3 is made up of 15 amino acids. From germline, CDR1 is SGHTA and CDR2 FQGNSA. Trimming cost V 5 bases and J 5 bases, with 18 bases left between them. The CDR3 DNA reads as TGTGCCAGCAGCCCCCGGGGCAGGGGTATTGAGACCCAGTACTTC. Its protein product is CASSPRGRGIETQYF.

The chain is built from TRBV28 and TRBJ1-2; D is undetermined. The CDR3 runs to 12 residues. CDR1 and CDR2 from the germline V gene are MDHEN and SYDVKM. Trimming left V 4 bases short and J 8 bases short, with 11 bases between. CDR3 sequence: CASSSSGRGYTF. The CDR3 DNA reads as TGTGCCAGCAGTTCCTCCGGGCGGGGCTACACCTTC.

This clone was detected a few times. The V call is TRBV6-4, the J call TRBJ2-2; D gene unclear. The CDR3 length is 14 residues. Trimming removed 0 bases at V and 4 bases at J, with 6 bases between. Germline CDR1 is MRHNA and CDR2 is SNTAGT. The CDR3 nucleotides read TGTGCCAGCAGTGACTCTGTGTCCACCGGGGAGCTGTTTTTT. This sequence encodes CASSDSVSTGELFF.

The rearrangement uses TRBV6-5 and TRBJ1-5; D is perhaps TRBD1 (6 bases). CDR3 length: 15 amino acids. Looked up from germline, CDR1 is MNHEY and CDR2 is SVGAGI. Trimming shortened V by 3 bases and J by 4 bases, and 13 bases separated the two germline ends. CDR3 amino acids: CASSYMGQGNQPQHF. In nucleotides, the CDR3 is TGTGCCAGCAGTTATATGGGCCAGGGGAATCAGCCCCAGCATTTT.

V and J are TRBV28 and TRBJ2-2, with 7 bases identical to TRBD2. With V trimmed by 11 bases and J by 5 bases, 17 bases remained unmatched. This CDR3 has 16 amino acids. CDR1 is MDHEN and CDR2 is SYDVKM in the germline V gene. The CDR3 nucleotides are TGTGCCCTAGCGGCCGGGGCGGGGCGTTGGACCGGGGAGCTGTTTTTT. Translation: CALAAGAGRWTGELFF.

The rearrangement links TRBV29-1 to TRBJ2-3, with a possible D match to TRBD1 (7 bases). Germline V gene sequence: CDR1 SQVTM, CDR2 ANQGSEA. This CDR3 comprises 14 residues. CDR3 amino acids: CGFRGVTTTDTQYF. The CDR3 nucleotides read TGCGGTTTCAGGGGGGTAACCACCACAGATACGCAGTATTTT.